The 4 T cell receptor beta chains reported below all come from one sample, sequenced in a study of T cell changes during pregnancy in multiple sclerosis. Method: immunoSEQ multiplex PCR; TCRdb's copy keeps in-frame clones and lacks some. The sample includes 40,000 to 55,000 clones, over 75% of them seen just once. The material was CD8+ T cells from peripheral blood mononuclear cells, obtained in the second trimester of pregnancy. These receptors were taken from a female donor with multiple sclerosis, enrolled in a pregnancy study.

The chain couples TRBV7-3 to TRBJ2-3, with 7 bases aligning to TRBD2. Trimming at V came to 6 bases and at J to 0 bases, leaving 3 bases not matched to a gene. This CDR3 contains 14 residues. The V gene's germline CDR1 is SGHTA and CDR2 FQGTGA. CDR3 sequence reads: CASSGSGSTDTQYF. The CDR3 coding sequence is TGTGCCAGCAGTGGTAGCGGGAGCACAGATACGCAGTATTTT.

This sequence joins TRBV11-2 and TRBJ2-7; maybe TRBD1 (6 bases). Per germline, CDR1 SGHAT and CDR2 FQNNGV. The CDR3 has 13 amino acids. V was cut by 5 bases and J by 6 bases, with 14 bases left in between. In DNA, the CDR3 is TGTGCCAGCAGCCTATCCCAGGGGCGCGAGCAGTACTTC. Its translation is CASSLSQGREQYF. The variable domain in full, with the rest retrieved from reference TRBV11-2 and TRBJ2-7, is EAGVAQSPRYKIIEKRQSVAFWCNPISGHATLYWYQQILGQGPKLLIQFQNNGVVDDSQLPKDRFSAERLKGVDSTLKIQPAKLEDSAVYLCASSLSQGREQYFGPGTRLTVT.

This chain joins TRBV19 and TRBJ2-7; 8 nucleotides agree with TRBD1. The CDR3 spans 15 residues. Trimming cost V 2 bases and J 7 bases; bases outside gene matches: 10. Germline-derived CDR1 and CDR2 are LNHDA and SQIVND (reference sequence). CDR3 sequence (DNA): TGTGCCAGTAGTATACCCGGACAGGGTCTGGGAGAGCAGTACTTC. The encoded protein is CASSIPGQGLGEQYF.

The gene calls are TRBV7-6 and TRBJ1-1; TRBD1 might be the D (5 bases). The CDR3 sequence is 15 residues long. The V and J ends lost 2 bases and 3 bases respectively, with 13 bases between them. Per germline, CDR1 SGHVS and CDR2 FNYEAQ. CDR3 region: CASSLQGLHYTEAFF. Here the CDR3 DNA reads TGTGCCAGCAGCTTACAGGGACTTCACTACACTGAAGCTTTCTTT.